This is a list of T cell receptor beta chains from one sample in a study of human T cells and chemical hapten exposure. MiXCR, applied by TCRdb to the RACE reads, yields one record per CDR3 protein. This table has some 36,000 distinct CDR3 sequences, 7.5% to 8% appearing once. The input for sequencing was whole blood, taken in connection with sensitization to the hapten diphenylcyclopropenone (DPC). Receptors originate from a woman in her forties or fifties with alopecia areata. Some clones in this sample may be carry-over from other donors' samples. CDR3s include the opening cysteine and the closing phenylalanine or tryptophan.

V: TRBV20-1
length: 14
J: TRBJ2-7
CDR3: CSAPGGQGSYEQYF

V: TRBV9
length: 16
J: TRBJ2-7
CDR3: CASAASGSSNAYEQYF

V: TRBV29-1
length: 17
J: TRBJ2-2
CDR3: CSVESDSGKHRTGELFF

V: TRBV30
length: 15
J: TRBJ2-7
CDR3: CACPGLAGPRGEQYF

V: TRBV29-1
length: 12
J: TRBJ2-7
CDR3: CSGRGSTYEQYF

V: TRBV28
length: 15
J: TRBJ2-6
CDR3: CASSRRFSGANVLTF

V: TRBV7-9
length: 14
J: TRBJ2-1
CDR3: CASSLLAGDNEQFF

V: TRBV7-7
length: 17
J: TRBJ2-7
CDR3: CASSLFRLAGPGDEQYF

V: TRBV6-1
length: 17
J: TRBJ1-1
CDR3: CASSRSLQGAADTEAFF

V: TRBV20-1
length: 15
J: TRBJ2-1
CDR3: CSAPQLTRSYNEQFF

V: TRBV7-9
length: 18
J: TRBJ2-4
CDR3: CASSLASGNPRAKNIQYF

V: TRBV29-1
length: 12
J: TRBJ2-5
CDR3: CSVEVGQGTQYF

V: TRBV18
length: 18
J: TRBJ2-7
CDR3: CASSPTRPGRISSYEQYF

V: TRBV11-2
length: 14
J: TRBJ1-3
CDR3: CASSLEATGNTIYF

V: TRBV20-1
length: 15
J: TRBJ2-3
CDR3: CSALGLAVSTDTQYF

V: TRBV5-1
length: 14
J: TRBJ1-4
CDR3: CASSPGGQNEKLFF

V: TRBV7-2
length: 15
J: TRBJ2-5
CDR3: CASSLSTGPQETQYF

V: TRBV15
length: 13
J: TRBJ2-2
CDR3: CATSSRRAGELFF

V: TRBV28
length: 12
J: TRBJ1-2
CDR3: CASNDGRYGYTF

V: TRBV7-6
length: 13
J: TRBJ1-5
CDR3: CASSPRPNQPQHF